This T cell receptor (beta chain) was profiled in a study of technical replicates of blood from a few donors. Profiled with immunoSEQ multiplex PCR; TCRdb holds only in-frame clones, not every one. The sample carries under 75,000 clones, approximately 86% recorded once. V shed 3 bases, J shed 5 bases, and the junction held 10 bases outside the gene matches. CDR1 SGHTA and CDR2 FQGNSA come from the germline V gene. This CDR3 contains 16 residues. This sequence was found in a human donor in good health. Some clones in this sample may be carry-over from other donors' samples. The chain joins TRBV7-2 to TRBJ2-5; 9 bases match TRBD1. The specimen sequenced was PBMCs. The CDR3 loop reads CASSFLGQGNSETQYF. The CDR3 bases are TGTGCCAGCAGCTTTCTGGGACAGGGAAATTCCGAGACCCAGTACTTC.